This T cell receptor beta chain is from a study of cytomegalovirus exposure and HLA in healthy donors. Overall study results and limits: Later, an analysis found that TCR clusters from the first cohort tended to co-occur in the roughly 120 validation repertoires.

The data were produced by immunoSEQ multiplex PCR, yet TCRdb's version contains in-frame clones alone and is incomplete. This sample yields under 350,000 clones, of which around 86% are seen a single time; roughly 0.99% belongs to the top ten. Comments on this clone: Its antigen is not known.

The sequenced sample was PBMCs. The sequence was obtained from a woman under 30 in good health and CMV-seronegative.

In nucleotides, the CDR3 is TGTGCCAGTCAGCGCATGGAGGATGGCTACACCTTC. Amino acids: CASQRMEDGYTF. The rearrangement links TRBV21-1 to TRBJ1-2. TRBV21-1 is labeled a pseudogene. The CDR3 length is 12 residues.